A selection of T cell receptor beta chains follows, all from one sample in a study of blood T cell repertoires in COVID-19. Profiling relied on immunoSEQ multiplex PCR, and the TCRdb table lists in-frame clones only, not all of them. The sample holds 50,000 to 80,000 clones; about nine tenths are singletons and the top ten take 9.1%. Sequenced sample: peripheral blood. These receptors were collected from a woman aged 80 or older with active COVID-19. Both conserved end residues are part of each CDR3. A D gene is named only where the DNA matches it firmly. The listing skips clone size in some rows; elsewhere it reads once, few, many or a size class.

J gene,D gene,clone size,V gene,CDR3 protein,CDR3 DNA
TRBJ1-1,TRBD1,NA,TRBV6-5,CASSWTGSNTEAFF,TGTGCCAGCAGTTGGACAGGGTCGAACACTGAAGCTTTCTTT
TRBJ2-2,NA,NA,TRBV28,CASRRDSNTGELFF,TGTGCCAGCAGACGGGACTCTAACACCGGGGAGCTGTTTTTT
TRBJ2-5,NA,NA,TRBV5-4,CASSSPGVGETQYF,TGTGCCAGCAGCTCTCCAGGGGTCGGAGAGACCCAGTACTTC
TRBJ2-3,TRBD2,NA,TRBV24-1,CATSDSSGSDKDTQYF,TGTGCCACCAGTGACTCTAGCGGGAGCGACAAAGATACGCAGTATTTT
TRBJ2-3,NA,NA,TRBV7-9,CASNWGGTSTDTQYF,TGTGCCAGCAATTGGGGGGGCACTAGCACAGATACGCAGTATTTT
TRBJ1-2,NA,NA,TRBV12-3/TRBV12-4,CASSPEPGNVYTF,TGTGCCAGCAGCCCAGAACCGGGGAACGTATACACCTTC
TRBJ1-1,NA,NA,TRBV5-1,CASTGVGGNTEAFF,TGCGCCAGCACCGGTGTGGGGGGAAACACTGAAGCTTTCTTT
TRBJ2-7,TRBD2,once,TRBV28,CASSSGLAGSVEQYF,TGTGCCAGCAGTTCAGGACTAGCGGGGTCCGTGGAGCAGTACTTT
TRBJ1-4,NA,NA,TRBV11-2,CASSFKSTGQATNEKLFF,TGTGCCAGCAGCTTCAAGTCTACAGGTCAGGCAACTAATGAAAAACTGTTTTTT
TRBJ2-7,TRBD2,once,TRBV5-4,CASSFPGGNVEQYF,TGTGCCAGCAGCTTCCCGGGAGGGAACGTCGAGCAGTACTTC
TRBJ1-5,TRBD1,NA,TRBV2,CASSTDRAQPQHF,TGTGCCAGCAGTACGGACAGGGCACAGCCCCAGCATTTT
TRBJ2-1,NA,once,TRBV28,CASSFPGKPYNEQFF,TGTGCCAGCAGTTTTCCCGGGAAACCTTACAATGAGCAGTTCTTC
TRBJ2-1,TRBD1,NA,TRBV6-5,CASSYAGQGGDEQFF,TGTGCCAGCAGTTACGCGGGACAGGGGGGGGATGAGCAGTTCTTC
TRBJ2-6,NA,NA,TRBV5-4,CASSPRLGGANVLTF,TGTGCCAGCAGTCCGAGACTAGGAGGGGCCAACGTCCTGACTTTC
TRBJ1-2,NA,NA,TRBV19,CASRKTGNDNYGYTF,TGTGCCAGTAGAAAAACAGGCAACGATAACTATGGCTACACCTTC
TRBJ2-3,NA,NA,TRBV7-2,CASSLDAGAADTQYF,TGTGCCAGCAGCTTAGATGCGGGGGCCGCAGATACGCAGTATTTT
TRBJ2-2,TRBD1,NA,TRBV15,CATSRSRTGNTGELFF,TGTGCCACCAGCAGATCTCGGACAGGGAACACCGGGGAGCTGTTTTTT
TRBJ1-4,NA,NA,TRBV2,CASSEAGRAAEKLFF,TGTGCCAGCAGTGAAGCGGGCAGGGCGGCTGAAAAACTGTTTTTT
TRBJ1-3,TRBD1,NA,TRBV13,CASSFGQASGNTIYF,TGTGCCAGCAGCTTCGGACAGGCGTCGGGAAACACCATATATTTT
TRBJ2-3,NA,NA,TRBV3-1/TRBV3-2,CASSRPGGGTDTQYF,TGTGCCAGCAGCCGTCCTGGCGGGGGCACAGATACGCAGTATTTT
TRBJ2-7,TRBD2,NA,TRBV2,CASRPGLQYEQYF,TGTGCCAGCAGGCCGGGACTACAATACGAGCAGTACTTC
TRBJ2-7,TRBD2,NA,TRBV3-1/TRBV3-2,CASSQGLGGYEQYF,TGTGCCAGCAGCCAGGGGCTGGGGGGGTACGAGCAGTACTTC
TRBJ2-7,NA,NA,TRBV10-2,CASSEQDRSYEQYF,TGCGCCAGCAGTGAGCAGGATAGATCCTACGAGCAGTACTTC